The clone carrying this T cell receptor (beta chain) appeared once. Some clones are missing from TCRdb's copy, which holds only in-frame ones; the method was immunoSEQ multiplex PCR. The sample contains more than 55,000 clones, more than 90% of which appear only once. The sample belongs to a study of T cell changes during pregnancy in multiple sclerosis. The CDR3 is made up of 16 amino acids. The germline gives CDR1 MGHRA, CDR2 YSYEKL. J gave up 5 bases and V 1 base, and 8 bases lay outside the gene matches. The V gene is TRBV4-1, the J gene TRBJ2-5; 9 bases agree with TRBD2. The TCR sequence derives from a female donor with multiple sclerosis, enrolled in a pregnancy study. Here the sequenced sample was peripheral blood, taken in the third trimester of pregnancy. The CDR3 sequence is CASSQGGLAGWETQYF. CDR3 sequence (DNA): TGCGCCAGCAGCCAAGGGGGTCTAGCGGGATGGGAGACCCAGTACTTC.